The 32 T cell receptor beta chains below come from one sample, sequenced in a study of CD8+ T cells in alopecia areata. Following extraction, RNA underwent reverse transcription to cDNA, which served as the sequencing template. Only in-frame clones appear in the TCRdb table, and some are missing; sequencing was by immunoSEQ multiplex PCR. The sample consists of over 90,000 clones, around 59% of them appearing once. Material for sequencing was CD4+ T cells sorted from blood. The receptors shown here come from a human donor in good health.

CDR3 coding DNA: TGCAGCGTTGAACCTTCACGTTATGGCTACACCTTC. This encodes CSVEPSRYGYTF. This chain connects TRBV29-1 to TRBJ1-2; D remains unclear. Germline loops: CDR1 SQVTM, CDR2 ANQGSEA. This CDR3 contains 12 residues. The ends were cut back, 2 bases at V and 5 bases at J, with 9 bases in the middle.

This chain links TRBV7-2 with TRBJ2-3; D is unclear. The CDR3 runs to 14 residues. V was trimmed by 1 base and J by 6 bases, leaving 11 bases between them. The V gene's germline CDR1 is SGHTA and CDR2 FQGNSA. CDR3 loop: CASSLDPTRDTQYF. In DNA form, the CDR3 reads TGTGCCAGCAGCTTAGACCCCACGCGCGATACGCAGTATTTT.

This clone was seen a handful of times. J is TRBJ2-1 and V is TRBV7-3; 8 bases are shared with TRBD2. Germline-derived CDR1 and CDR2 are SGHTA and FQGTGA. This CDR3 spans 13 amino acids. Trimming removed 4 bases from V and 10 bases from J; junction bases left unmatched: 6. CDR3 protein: CASSSPGGPEQFF. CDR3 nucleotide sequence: TGTGCCAGCAGCTCCCCGGGGGGGCCGGAGCAGTTCTTC.

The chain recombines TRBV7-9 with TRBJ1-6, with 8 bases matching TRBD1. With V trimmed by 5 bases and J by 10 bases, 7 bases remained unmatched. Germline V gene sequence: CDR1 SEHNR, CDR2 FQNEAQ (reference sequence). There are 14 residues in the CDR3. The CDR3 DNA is TGTGCCAGCAGCCCCGACAGGGGAGGCTCACCCCTCCACTTT. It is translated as CASSPDRGGSPLHF.

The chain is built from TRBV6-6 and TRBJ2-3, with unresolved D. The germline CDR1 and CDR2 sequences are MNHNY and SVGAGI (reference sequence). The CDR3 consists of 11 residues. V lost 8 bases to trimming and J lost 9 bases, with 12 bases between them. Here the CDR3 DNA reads TGTGCCAGCGAAGTGATCGGAACGCAGTATTTT. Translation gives CASEVIGTQYF.

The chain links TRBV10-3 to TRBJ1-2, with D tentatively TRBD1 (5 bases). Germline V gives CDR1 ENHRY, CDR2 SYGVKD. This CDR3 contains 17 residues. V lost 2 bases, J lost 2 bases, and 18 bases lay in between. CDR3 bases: TGTGCCATCAGTGAGGCCCCCTACTTGGGGGGGAACTATGGCTACACCTTC. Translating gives CAISEAPYLGGNYGYTF.

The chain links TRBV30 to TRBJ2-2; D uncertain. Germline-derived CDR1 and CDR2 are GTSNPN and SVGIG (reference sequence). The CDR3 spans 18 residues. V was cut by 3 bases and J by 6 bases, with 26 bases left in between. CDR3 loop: CAWRRPVQLSVWAGELFF. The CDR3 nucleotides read TGTGCCTGGAGACGCCCGGTCCAGTTGAGCGTTTGGGCCGGGGAGCTGTTTTTT.

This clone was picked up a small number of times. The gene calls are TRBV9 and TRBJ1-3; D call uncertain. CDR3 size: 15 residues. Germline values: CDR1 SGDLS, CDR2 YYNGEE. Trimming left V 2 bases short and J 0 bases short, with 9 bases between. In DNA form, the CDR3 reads TGTGCCAGCAGCGTTGGCTCGAGCTCTGGAAACACCATATATTTT. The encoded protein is CASSVGSSSGNTIYF.

The DNA for the CDR3 is TGTGCCAGCAGGCGACAGGGGCATGGCACAGATACGCAGTATTTT. Translating it yields CASRRQGHGTDTQYF. The genes are TRBV6-5 and TRBJ2-3; TRBD1 agrees at 8 bases. The CDR3 loop spans 15 amino acids. Trimming took 6 bases from V and 1 from J; bases not matched to a gene: 6. CDR1 is MNHEY, CDR2 SVGAGI, per germline.

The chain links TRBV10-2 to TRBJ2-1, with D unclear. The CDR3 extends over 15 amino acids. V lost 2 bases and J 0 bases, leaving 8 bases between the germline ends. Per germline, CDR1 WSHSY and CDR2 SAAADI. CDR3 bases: TGCGCCAGCAGTGAGCGGACGGCCTCCTACAATGAGCAGTTCTTC. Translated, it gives CASSERTASYNEQFF.

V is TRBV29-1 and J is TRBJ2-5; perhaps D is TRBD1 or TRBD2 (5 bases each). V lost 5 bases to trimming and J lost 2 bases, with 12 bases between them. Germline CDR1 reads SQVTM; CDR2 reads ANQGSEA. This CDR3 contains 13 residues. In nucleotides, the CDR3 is TGCAGCGTTAAGGCAGGGACGCAAGAGACCCAGTACTTC. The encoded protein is CSVKAGTQETQYF.

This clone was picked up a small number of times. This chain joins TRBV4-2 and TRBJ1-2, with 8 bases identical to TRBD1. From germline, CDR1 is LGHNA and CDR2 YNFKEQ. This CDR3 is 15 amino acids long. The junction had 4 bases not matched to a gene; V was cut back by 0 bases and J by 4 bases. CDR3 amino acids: CASSQDFGQGYGYTF. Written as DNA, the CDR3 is TGTGCCAGCAGCCAAGATTTCGGACAGGGCTATGGCTACACCTTC.

CDR3 sequence reads: CAWSRVYRSPLHF. CDR3 coding DNA: TGTGCCTGGAGTCGTGTATACCGTTCACCCCTCCACTTT. The gene calls are TRBV30 and TRBJ1-6; no clear D. The V gene's germline CDR1 is GTSNPN and CDR2 SVGIG (reference sequence). This CDR3 is 13 amino acids long. The V end was cut by 2 bases, the J end by 9 bases, with 11 bases between.

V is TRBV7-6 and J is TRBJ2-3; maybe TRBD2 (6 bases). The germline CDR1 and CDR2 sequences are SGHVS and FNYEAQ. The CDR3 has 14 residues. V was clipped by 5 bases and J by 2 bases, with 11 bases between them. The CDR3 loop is CASSPGLTTDTQYF. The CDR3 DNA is TGTGCCAGCAGCCCGGGACTTACCACAGATACGCAGTATTTT. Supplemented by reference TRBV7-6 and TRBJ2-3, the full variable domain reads GAGVSQSPRYKVTKRGQDVALRCDPISGHVSLYWYRQALGQGPEFLTYFNYEAQQDKSGLPNDRFSAERPEGSISTLTIQRTEQRDSAMYRCASSPGLTTDTQYFGPGTRLTVL.

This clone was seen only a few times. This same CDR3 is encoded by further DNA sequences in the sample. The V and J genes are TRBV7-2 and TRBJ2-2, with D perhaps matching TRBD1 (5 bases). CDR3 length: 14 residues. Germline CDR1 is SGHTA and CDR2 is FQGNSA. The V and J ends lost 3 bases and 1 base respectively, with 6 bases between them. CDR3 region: CASSLGQNTGELFF. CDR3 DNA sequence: TGTGCCAGCAGCTTGGGGCAGAACACCGGGGAGCTGTTTTTT.

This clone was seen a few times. As DNA, the CDR3 is TGCGCCAGCAGCGAAAACTACGAGCAGTACTTC. Residues: CASSENYEQYF. The chain combines TRBV5-1 with TRBJ2-7; D ambiguous. The CDR3 is made up of 11 amino acids. The V end lost 4 bases, the J end lost 3 bases, and 5 bases lay between the germline ends. Germline CDR1 reads SGHRS; CDR2 reads YFSETQ.

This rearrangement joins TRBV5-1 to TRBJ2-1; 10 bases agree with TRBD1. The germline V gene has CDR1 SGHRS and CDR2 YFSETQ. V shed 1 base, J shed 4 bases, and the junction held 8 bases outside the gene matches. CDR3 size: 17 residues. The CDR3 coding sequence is TGCGCCAGCAGCTTGTTCAGGACAGGGGGTTTTTACAATGAGCAGTTCTTC. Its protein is CASSLFRTGGFYNEQFF.

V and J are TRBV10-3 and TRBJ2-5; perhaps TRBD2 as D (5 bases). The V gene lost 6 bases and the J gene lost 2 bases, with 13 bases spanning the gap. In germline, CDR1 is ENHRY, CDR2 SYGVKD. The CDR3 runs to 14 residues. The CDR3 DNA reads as TGTGCCATCAGCGTGGCTACGGGACAAGAGACCCAGTACTTC. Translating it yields CAISVATGQETQYF.

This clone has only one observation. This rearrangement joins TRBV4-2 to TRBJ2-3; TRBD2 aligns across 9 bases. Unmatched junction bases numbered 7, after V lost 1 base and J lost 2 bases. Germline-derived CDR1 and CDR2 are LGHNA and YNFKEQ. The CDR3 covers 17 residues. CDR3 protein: CASSQGAGGLFTDTQYF. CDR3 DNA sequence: TGTGCCAGCAGCCAAGGAGCGGGGGGACTTTTCACAGATACGCAGTATTTT.

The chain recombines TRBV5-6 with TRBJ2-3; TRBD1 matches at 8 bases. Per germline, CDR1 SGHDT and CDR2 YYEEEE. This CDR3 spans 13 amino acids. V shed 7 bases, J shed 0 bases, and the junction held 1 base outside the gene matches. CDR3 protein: CASRDRSTDTQYF. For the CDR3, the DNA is TGTGCCAGCCGGGACAGGAGCACAGATACGCAGTATTTT.

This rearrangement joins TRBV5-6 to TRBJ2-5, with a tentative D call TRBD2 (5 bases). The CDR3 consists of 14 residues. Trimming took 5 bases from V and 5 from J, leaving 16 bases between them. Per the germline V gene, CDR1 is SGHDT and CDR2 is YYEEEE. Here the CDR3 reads CASSPKLVWETQYF. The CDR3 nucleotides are TGTGCCAGCAGTCCTAAACTAGTATGGGAGACCCAGTACTTC.

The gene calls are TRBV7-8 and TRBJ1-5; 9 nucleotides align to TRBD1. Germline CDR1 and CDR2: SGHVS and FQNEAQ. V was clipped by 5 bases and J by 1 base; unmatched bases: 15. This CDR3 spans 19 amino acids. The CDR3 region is CASSHQGTGDRASNQPQHF. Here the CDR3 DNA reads TGTGCCAGCAGCCATCAAGGCACGGGGGACAGGGCAAGCAATCAGCCCCAGCATTTT.

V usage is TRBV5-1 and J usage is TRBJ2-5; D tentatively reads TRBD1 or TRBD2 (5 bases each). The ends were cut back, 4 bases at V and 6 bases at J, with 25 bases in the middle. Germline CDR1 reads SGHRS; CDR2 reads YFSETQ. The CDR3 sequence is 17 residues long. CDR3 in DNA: TGCGCCAGCAGCCTAGCAGACAGTCTCATGCTTGCCCAGACCCAGTACTTC. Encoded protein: CASSLADSLMLAQTQYF.

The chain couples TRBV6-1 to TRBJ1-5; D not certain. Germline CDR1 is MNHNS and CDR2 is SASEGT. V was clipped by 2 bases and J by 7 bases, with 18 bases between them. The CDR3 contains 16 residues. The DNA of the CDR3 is TGTGCCAGCAGTGAAAACCCGCTAATTAGGGAACAGCCCCAGCATTTT. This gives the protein CASSENPLIREQPQHF.

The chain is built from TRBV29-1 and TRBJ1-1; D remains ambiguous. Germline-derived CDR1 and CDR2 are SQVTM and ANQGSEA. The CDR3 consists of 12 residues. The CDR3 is CTSYREGTEAFF. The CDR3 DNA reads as TGCACCAGTTATCGAGAGGGCACTGAAGCTTTCTTT.

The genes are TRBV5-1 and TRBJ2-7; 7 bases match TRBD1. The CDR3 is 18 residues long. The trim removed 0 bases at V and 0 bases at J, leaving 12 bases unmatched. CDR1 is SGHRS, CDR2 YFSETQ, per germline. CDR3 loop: CASSLVYRGPKSSYEQYF. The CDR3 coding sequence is TGCGCCAGCAGCTTGGTCTACAGGGGCCCAAAGAGCTCCTACGAGCAGTACTTC. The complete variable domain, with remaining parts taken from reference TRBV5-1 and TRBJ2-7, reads KAGVTQTPRYLIKTRGQQVTLSCSPISGHRSVSWYQQTPGQGLQFLFEYFSETQRNKGNFPGRFSGRQFSNSRSEMNVSTLELGDSALYLCASSLVYRGPKSSYEQYFGPGTRLTVT.

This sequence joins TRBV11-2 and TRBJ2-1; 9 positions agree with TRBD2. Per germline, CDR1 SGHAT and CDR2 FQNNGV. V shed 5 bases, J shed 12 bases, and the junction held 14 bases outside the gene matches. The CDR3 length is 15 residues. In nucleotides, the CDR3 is TGTGCCAGCAGCACCAACATGGTTAGCGGGGGCTTGCAGTTCTTC. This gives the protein CASSTNMVSGGLQFF.

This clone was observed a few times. The CDR3 sequence is CSVGDSGGVSYEQYF. CDR3 sequence (DNA): TGCAGCGTTGGGGATAGCGGGGGGGTATCCTACGAGCAGTACTTC. The chain has TRBV29-1 and TRBJ2-7, with 11 positions matching TRBD2. With 4 bases clipped from V and 1 base from J, the junction kept 6 bases outside the gene matches. CDR3 size: 15 residues. Germline loops: CDR1 SQVTM, CDR2 ANQGSEA.

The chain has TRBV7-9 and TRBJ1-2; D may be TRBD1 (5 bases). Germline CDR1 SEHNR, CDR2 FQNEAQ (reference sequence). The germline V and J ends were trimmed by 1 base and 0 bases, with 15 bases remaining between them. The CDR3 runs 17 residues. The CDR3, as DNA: TGTGCCAGCAGCTTAGAAGGGGTCGGCGGAGCTAACTATGGCTACACCTTC. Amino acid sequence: CASSLEGVGGANYGYTF. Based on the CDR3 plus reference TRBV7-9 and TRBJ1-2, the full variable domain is DTGVSQNPRHKITKRGQNVTFRCDPISEHNRLYWYRQTLGQGPEFLTYFQNEAQLEKSRLLSDRFSAERPKGSFSTLEIQRTEQGDSAMYLCASSLEGVGGANYGYTFGSGTRLTVV.

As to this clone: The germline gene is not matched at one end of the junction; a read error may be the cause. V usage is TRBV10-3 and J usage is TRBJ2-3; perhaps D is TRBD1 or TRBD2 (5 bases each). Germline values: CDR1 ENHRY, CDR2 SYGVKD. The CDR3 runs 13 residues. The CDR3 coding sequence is TGTGCCAGCAGTTACCGACGGGGCGGCACGCAGTATTTT. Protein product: CASSYRRGGTQYF.

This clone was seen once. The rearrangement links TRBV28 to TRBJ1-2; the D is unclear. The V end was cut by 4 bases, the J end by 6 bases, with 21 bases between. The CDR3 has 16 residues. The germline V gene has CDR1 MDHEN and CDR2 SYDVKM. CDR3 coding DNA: TGTGCCAGCAGTTCCCCCCCGCGGGGTAAAAGAAATGGCTACACCTTC. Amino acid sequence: CASSSPPRGKRNGYTF.

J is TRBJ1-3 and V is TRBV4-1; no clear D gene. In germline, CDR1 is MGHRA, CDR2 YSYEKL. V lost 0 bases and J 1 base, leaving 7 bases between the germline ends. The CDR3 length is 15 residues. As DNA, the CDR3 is TGCGCCAGCAGCCAAGATCCGGGTTCTGGAAACACCATATATTTT. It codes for CASSQDPGSGNTIYF.